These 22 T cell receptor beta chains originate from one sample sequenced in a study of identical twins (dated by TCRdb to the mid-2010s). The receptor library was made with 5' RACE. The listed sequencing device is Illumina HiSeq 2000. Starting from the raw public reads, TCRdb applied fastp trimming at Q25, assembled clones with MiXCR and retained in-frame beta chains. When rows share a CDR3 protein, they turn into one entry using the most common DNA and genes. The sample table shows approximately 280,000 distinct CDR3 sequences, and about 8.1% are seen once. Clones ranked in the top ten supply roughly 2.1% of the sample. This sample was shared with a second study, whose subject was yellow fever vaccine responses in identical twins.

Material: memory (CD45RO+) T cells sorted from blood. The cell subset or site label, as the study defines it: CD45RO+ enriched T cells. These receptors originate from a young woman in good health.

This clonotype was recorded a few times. The CDR3 here is CATSDAKGLRPQHF. The CDR3 DNA sequence: TGTGCCACCAGTGACGCGAAGGGGTTACGGCCCCAGCATTTT. The J gene is TRBJ1-5, the V gene TRBV24-1; the D gene is possibly TRBD1 (5 bases). The CDR3 totals 14 residues. Trimming shortened V by 4 bases and J by 9 bases, and 15 bases separated the two germline ends. Germline CDR1 reads KGHDR; CDR2 reads SFDVKD.

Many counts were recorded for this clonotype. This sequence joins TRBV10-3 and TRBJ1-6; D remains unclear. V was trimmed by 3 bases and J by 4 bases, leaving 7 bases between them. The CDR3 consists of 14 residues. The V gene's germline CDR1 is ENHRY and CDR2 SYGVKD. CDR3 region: CAISDQIYNSPLHF. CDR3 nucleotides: TGTGCCATCAGTGACCAGATTTATAATTCACCCCTCCACTTT.

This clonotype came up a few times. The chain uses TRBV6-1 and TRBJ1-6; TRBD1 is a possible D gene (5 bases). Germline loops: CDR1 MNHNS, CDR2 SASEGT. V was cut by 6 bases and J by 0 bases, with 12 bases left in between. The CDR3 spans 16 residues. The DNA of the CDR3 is TGTGCCAGCAGATTGACAGTAAACTCCTATAATTCACCCCTCCACTTT. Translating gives CASRLTVNSYNSPLHF.

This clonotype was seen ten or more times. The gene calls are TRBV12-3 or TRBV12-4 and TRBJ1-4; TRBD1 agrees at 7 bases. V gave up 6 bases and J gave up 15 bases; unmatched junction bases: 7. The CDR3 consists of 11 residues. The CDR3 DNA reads TGTGCCAGCAGCGCGACAGGGAGGTTGTTTTTT. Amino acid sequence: CASSATGRLFF.

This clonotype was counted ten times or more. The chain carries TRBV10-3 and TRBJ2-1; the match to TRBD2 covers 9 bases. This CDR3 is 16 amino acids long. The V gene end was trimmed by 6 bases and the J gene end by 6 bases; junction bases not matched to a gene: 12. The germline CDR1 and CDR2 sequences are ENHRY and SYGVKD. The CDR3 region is CAIRAGGLALFNEQFF. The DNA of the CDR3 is TGTGCCATCAGGGCCGGTGGACTAGCGCTATTCAATGAGCAGTTCTTC.

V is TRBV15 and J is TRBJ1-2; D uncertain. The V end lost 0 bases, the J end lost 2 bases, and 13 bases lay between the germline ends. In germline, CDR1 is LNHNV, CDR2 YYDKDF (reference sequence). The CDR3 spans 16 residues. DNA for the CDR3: TGTGCCACCAGCAGAGATTGGCCAGCACCGAACTATGGCTACACCTTC. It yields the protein CATSRDWPAPNYGYTF.

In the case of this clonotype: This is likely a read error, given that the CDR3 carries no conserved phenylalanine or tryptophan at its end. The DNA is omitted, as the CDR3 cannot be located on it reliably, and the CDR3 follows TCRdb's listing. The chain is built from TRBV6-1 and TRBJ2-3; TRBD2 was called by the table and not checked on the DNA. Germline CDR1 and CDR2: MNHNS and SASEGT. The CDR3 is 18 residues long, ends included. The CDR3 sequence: CATSAVKSSSTGSRRMTS.

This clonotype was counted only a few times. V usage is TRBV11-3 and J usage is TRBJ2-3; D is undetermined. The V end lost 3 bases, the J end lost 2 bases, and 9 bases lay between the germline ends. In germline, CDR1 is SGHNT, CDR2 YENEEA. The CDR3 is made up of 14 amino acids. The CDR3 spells CASSLAYSTDTQYF. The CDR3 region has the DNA TGTGCCAGCAGCTTGGCGTATTCCACAGATACGCAGTATTTT.

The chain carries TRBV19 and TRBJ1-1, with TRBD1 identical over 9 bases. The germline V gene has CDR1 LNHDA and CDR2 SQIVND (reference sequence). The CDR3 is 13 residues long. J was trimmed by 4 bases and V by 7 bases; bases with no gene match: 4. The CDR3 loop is CASNLQGATEAFF. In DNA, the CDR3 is TGTGCCAGTAACCTACAGGGGGCCACTGAAGCTTTCTTT.

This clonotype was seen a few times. Here the CDR3 DNA reads TGTGCCAGCAGTGAACGGCCACCCCAGAAGTACGAGCAGTACGTC. It codes for CASSERPPQKYEQYV. This rearrangement joins TRBV6-1 to TRBJ2-7; D not resolved. Trimming took off 2 bases at V and 4 bases at J, with 15 bases between the two ends. This CDR3 contains 15 residues. Germline-derived CDR1 and CDR2 are MNHNS and SASEGT.

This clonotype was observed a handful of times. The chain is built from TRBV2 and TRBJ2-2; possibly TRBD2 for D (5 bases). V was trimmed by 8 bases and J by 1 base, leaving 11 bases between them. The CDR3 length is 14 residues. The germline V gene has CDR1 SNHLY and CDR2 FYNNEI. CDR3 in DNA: TGTGCCAGCCATCGAGGGCAGAACACCGGGGAGCTGTTTTTT. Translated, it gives CASHRGQNTGELFF.

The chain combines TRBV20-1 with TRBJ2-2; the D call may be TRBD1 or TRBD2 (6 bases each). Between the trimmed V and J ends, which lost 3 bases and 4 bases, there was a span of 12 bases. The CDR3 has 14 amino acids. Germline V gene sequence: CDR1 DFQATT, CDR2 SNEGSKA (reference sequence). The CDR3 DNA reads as TGCAGTGCTAGGGGGGGCCACATCACCGGGGAGCTGTTTTTT. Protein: CSARGGHITGELFF.

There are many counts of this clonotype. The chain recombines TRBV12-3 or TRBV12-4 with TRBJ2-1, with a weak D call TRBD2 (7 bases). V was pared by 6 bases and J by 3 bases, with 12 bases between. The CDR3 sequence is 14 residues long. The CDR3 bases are TGTGCCAGCAGGGGAGGGGGTTACTACAATGAGCAGTTCTTC. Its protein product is CASRGGGYYNEQFF.

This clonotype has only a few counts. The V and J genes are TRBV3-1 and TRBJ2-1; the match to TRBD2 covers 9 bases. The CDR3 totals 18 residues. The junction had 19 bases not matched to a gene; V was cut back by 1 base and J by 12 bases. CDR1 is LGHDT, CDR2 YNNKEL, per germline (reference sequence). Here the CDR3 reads CASSQATGETSGPKGQFF. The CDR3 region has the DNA TGTGCCAGCAGCCAAGCGACCGGAGAGACTAGCGGCCCCAAGGGGCAGTTCTTC.

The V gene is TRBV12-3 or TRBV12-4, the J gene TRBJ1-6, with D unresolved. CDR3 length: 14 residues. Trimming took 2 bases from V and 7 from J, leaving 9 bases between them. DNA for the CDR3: TGTGCCAGCAGTTTAAGACAAGCAAATTCACCCCTCCACTTT. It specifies CASSLRQANSPLHF.

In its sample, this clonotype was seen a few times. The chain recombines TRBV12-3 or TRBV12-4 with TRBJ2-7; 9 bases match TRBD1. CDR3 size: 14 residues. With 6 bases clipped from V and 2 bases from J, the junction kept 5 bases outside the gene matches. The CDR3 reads CASSRGQGTYEQYF. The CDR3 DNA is TGTGCCAGCAGCAGAGGACAGGGGACCTACGAGCAGTACTTC.

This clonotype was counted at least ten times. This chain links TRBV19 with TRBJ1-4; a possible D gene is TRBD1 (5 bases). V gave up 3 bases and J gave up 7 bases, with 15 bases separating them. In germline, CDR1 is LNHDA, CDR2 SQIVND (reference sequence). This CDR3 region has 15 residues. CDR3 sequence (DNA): TGTGCCAGTAGTATCCACCTGGACACGACTGAAAAACTGTTTTTT. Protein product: CASSIHLDTTEKLFF.

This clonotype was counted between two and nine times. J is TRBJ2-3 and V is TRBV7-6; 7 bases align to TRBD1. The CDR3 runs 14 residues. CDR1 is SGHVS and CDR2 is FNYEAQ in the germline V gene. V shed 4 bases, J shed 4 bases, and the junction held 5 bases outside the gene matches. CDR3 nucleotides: TGTGCCAGCAGCTCCACAGGGGTACCAGATACGCAGTATTTT. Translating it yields CASSSTGVPDTQYF.

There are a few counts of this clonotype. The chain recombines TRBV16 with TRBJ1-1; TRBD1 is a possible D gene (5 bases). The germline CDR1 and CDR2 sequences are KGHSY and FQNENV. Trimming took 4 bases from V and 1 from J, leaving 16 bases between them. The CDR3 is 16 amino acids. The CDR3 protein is CASSPHSRQTNTEAFF. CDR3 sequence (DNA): TGTGCCAGCAGCCCGCACTCTCGACAGACGAACACTGAAGCTTTCTTT.

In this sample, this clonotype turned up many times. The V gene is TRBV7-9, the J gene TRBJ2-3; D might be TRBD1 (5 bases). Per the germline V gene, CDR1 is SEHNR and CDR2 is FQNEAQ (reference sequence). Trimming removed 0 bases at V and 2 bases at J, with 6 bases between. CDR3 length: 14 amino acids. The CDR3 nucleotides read TGTGCCAGCAGCTTAGCGGGGCCCACAGATACGCAGTATTTT. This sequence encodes CASSLAGPTDTQYF.

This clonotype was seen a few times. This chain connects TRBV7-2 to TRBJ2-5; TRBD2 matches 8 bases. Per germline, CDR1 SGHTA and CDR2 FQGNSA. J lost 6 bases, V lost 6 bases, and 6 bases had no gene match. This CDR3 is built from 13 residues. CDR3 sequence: CASRPGLAQTQYF. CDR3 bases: TGTGCCAGCAGACCTGGACTAGCTCAGACCCAGTACTTC.

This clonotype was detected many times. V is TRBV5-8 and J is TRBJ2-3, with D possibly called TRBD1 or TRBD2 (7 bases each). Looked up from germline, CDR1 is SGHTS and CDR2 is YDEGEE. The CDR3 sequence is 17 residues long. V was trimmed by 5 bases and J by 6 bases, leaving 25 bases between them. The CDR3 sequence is CASREPGLRGLPDTQYF. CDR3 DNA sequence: TGTGCCAGCAGGGAACCGGGACTAAGGGGGCTACCGGATACGCAGTATTTT.